The present entry profiles one T cell receptor beta chain with its context. This clonotype showed up many times. The antigen it binds to is not known. It has no much larger one-base neighbor in the sample; base qualities were not kept. Ophthalmopathy patients had moderately to severely active disease, Clinical Activity Score of at least 3, NOSPECS grade of at least 4, and disease duration under 3 months. Patients were excluded if they had other autoimmune diseases, uncontrolled infections, pregnancy or lactation. Diagnosis was based on clinical symptoms, serum thyroxine, TRAb, thyroid ultrasound and orbital computed tomography. Using Ficoll-Paque density gradient centrifugation, PBMCs were isolated from 8.5 to 10 ml of fresh peripheral blood. Total RNA was extracted with Trizol reagent and quality-checked on an Agilent 2100 Bioanalyzer. The data are from a study of Graves' ophthalmopathy and Graves' hyperthyroidism (dated by TCRdb to between 2017 and 2018). Notes on the research overall: Peripheral blood was collected before any treatment was given, at the time of initial diagnosis. TCR beta repertoire signatures were used to distinguish Graves' ophthalmopathy from Graves' hyperthyroidism and to predict progression to ophthalmopathy. In total, approximately 130 blood samples were TCR-sequenced: approximately 42 ophthalmopathy, 80 or so hyperthyroidism and approximately 17 hyperthyroidism-to-ophthalmopathy patients. To explore V-J signatures distinguishing ophthalmopathy from hyperthyroidism, a discovery set of under 110 patients (fewer than 45 ophthalmopathy, 57 stable hyperthyroidism) was enrolled. For independent validation, a separate cohort was made up of approximately 18 hyperthyroidism patients plus 17 patients who later progressed from hyperthyroidism to ophthalmopathy. In a handful of hyperthyroidism patients, the T-cell repertoires found in thyroid tissue were compared with those found in blood. Following sampling, methimazole starting at 30 mg daily was administered to hyperthyroidism patients, and high-dose intravenous methylprednisolone was administered to ophthalmopathy patients. The roughly 100 discovery patients were randomly split 7:3 into training and test sets.

TCR beta CDR3 regions were amplified from RNA transcripts for repertoire sequencing. A first-round RT-PCR used HTBI primers with the Qiagen OneStep RT-PCR kit, followed by a second-round multiplex PCR, size selection and purification. Libraries were sequenced on an Illumina HiSeq2000 using paired-end 100 bp reads. The authors processed their data as follows. Reads were processed with SOAPnuke, discarding reads with adapters, uncalled bases, mean Phred below 15, or no exact constant-primer or identifier match. COPE v1.2.5 was used to merge high-quality paired reads. Each unique nucleotide sequence was defined as a clonotype, and clonotypes were aligned to IMGT TRB V, D and J references with MiTCR v1.1. The analysis was limited to V-J combinations with a frequency above 0.0001, which together covered over 98% of repertoires. For each V-J combination, a TCR clonal expansion and chaos score was defined as F50 clonal expansion divided by the chaos observed in the TCRdist matrix. Features were reduced by Welch's t-statistics and random forest to 10 to 15 V-J combinations, which fed a naive Bayes classifier. Thyroid-blood repertoire similarity was quantified with the Morisita-Horn index. Through fastp at Q25 and MiXCR, TCRdb rebuilt clones from the public reads, retaining in-frame beta chains. Identical CDR3 proteins give one entry, which carries the most common genes and DNA. TCRdb assigned the V and J calls; the authors' analysis was not used. Here the sample has 450,000 or so distinct CDR3 sequences; 13% to 15% occur a single time. Together, the top ten hold approximately 9.8% of the sample.

What the study reported, not specific to this receptor: The 13-signature model separated ophthalmopathy from stable hyperthyroidism with roughly 90% sensitivity and about 81% specificity in cross-validation, and 80%/75% in the test set. In validation, the model predicted ophthalmopathy progression with more than 70% sensitivity and 72% to 80% specificity; approximately 12 predicted patients were CT-confirmed with GO in a median of around 6 months. Most expanded thyroid clonotypes with a frequency above 0.001 also appeared in blood, which suggests that blood repertoires may reflect the immune response in the thyroid. Sample size was not statistically predetermined, and group allocation was not concealed from the investigators.

The origin of this receptor is a woman in her thirties with Graves' ophthalmopathy. Donor details come from another sample of the same person, matched by shared clones. Sequencing input: blood.

For the CDR3, the sequence is CASISSTGSAIGYTF. Here is the DNA: TGTGCCAGCATTTCCTCCACAGGGAGCGCCATTGGCTACACCTTC. The V gene is TRBV6-5 and the J gene is TRBJ1-2; a weak D assignment points to TRBD1 (6 bases agree). CDR1 MNHEY and CDR2 SVGAGI were looked up in the germline V gene. V loses 7 bases, J loses 7 bases, and the germline ends lie 22 bases apart. Including the terminal cysteine and phenylalanine, the CDR3 comprises 15 residues. Of all the DNA, just the CDR3 is kept, 45 bases in frame from base 1.